These 32 T cell receptor beta chains were all obtained from the same sample, sequenced in a study of shared clonotypes between healthy human individuals. Sequencing was performed with immunoSEQ multiplex PCR; in TCRdb, only in-frame clones are kept and a portion is missing. The table records a few million clones, 90% to 95% of them present only once. CD45RO-negative CD8 cells positively selected for CCR7 made up the naive population, which excluded terminally differentiated effector memory CD45RA+ cells. Sequenced material: naive CD8+ T cells from PBMCs. These receptors originate from a man younger than 35 in good health. Some clones in this sample may be carry-over from other donors' samples.

This clone showed up just once. This chain joins TRBV5-1 and TRBJ2-1, with 13 bases identical to TRBD2. The CDR3 has 16 residues. Germline values: CDR1 SGHRS, CDR2 YFSETQ. Trimming cost V 0 bases and J 10 bases; bases outside gene matches: 7. In DNA form, the CDR3 reads TGCGCCAGCAGCTTGGCCAGGACTAGCGGGAGTGGAGAGCAGTTCTTC. Translation: CASSLARTSGSGEQFF.

The V call is TRBV7-6, the J call TRBJ2-1, with D tentatively TRBD2 (5 bases). Germline V gene data show CDR1 as SGHVS and CDR2 as FNYEAQ. Trimming pared 2 bases from V and 4 bases from J, leaving 15 bases between. The CDR3 extends over 16 amino acids. The CDR3 here is CASSLSGRVGYNEQFF. The CDR3 DNA is TGTGCCAGCAGCTTATCGGGGAGAGTCGGTTACAATGAGCAGTTCTTC.

This clone was counted a single time. The V call is TRBV16, the J call TRBJ1-1; 8 positions agree with TRBD1. The germline V gene encodes CDR1 KGHSY and CDR2 FQNENV. The ends lost 2 bases at V and 11 bases at J; junction bases unmatched: 10. This CDR3 spans 14 amino acids. The CDR3 loop is CASSQQTNRGSAFF. CDR3 nucleotides: TGTGCCAGCAGCCAACAGACAAACAGGGGGTCGGCTTTCTTT.

CDR3 nucleotides: TGTGCCAGCAGCTCCCTAGGGGGAAGGGAAGCGTACTTC. Protein product: CASSSLGGREAYF. This sequence joins TRBV7-2 and TRBJ2-7; TRBD1 might be the D (6 bases). Germline lookup yields CDR1 SGHTA and CDR2 FQGNSA. Between the trimmed V and J ends, which lost 4 bases and 12 bases, there was a span of 19 bases. This CDR3 comprises 13 residues. The full variable domain, completed using reference TRBV7-2 and TRBJ2-7, is GAGVSQSPSNKVTEKGKDVELRCDPISGHTALYWYRQSLGQGLEFLIYFQGNSAPDKSGLPSDRFSAERTGGSVSTLTIQRTQQEDSAVYLCASSSLGGREAYFGPGTRLTVT.

The rearrangement joins TRBV19 to TRBJ2-7, with a possible D match to TRBD2 (5 bases). The CDR3 is made up of 13 amino acids. The V end was cut by 0 bases, the J end by 5 bases, with 8 bases between. Germline CDR1 reads LNHDA; CDR2 reads SQIVND (reference sequence). Written as DNA, the CDR3 is TGTGCCAGTAGTATAGATCGGGGAAACGAGCAGTACTTC. It is translated as CASSIDRGNEQYF.

As concerns this clone: The identical CDR3 is also encoded by other nucleotide sequences in the sample. The chain combines TRBV27 with TRBJ2-2; D gene unclear. Trimming pared 5 bases from V and 5 bases from J, leaving 9 bases between. Per germline, CDR1 MNHEY and CDR2 SMNVEV (reference sequence). The CDR3 has 13 residues. The CDR3 loop reads CASSARSTGELFF. DNA of the CDR3: TGTGCCAGCAGTGCCCGGAGTACCGGGGAGCTGTTTTTT.

This clone has just one count. The chain uses TRBV15 and TRBJ2-2; either TRBD1 or TRBD2 may fit D (5 bases each). The CDR3 length is 16 residues. The V and J ends lost 3 bases and 3 bases respectively, with 14 bases between them. Germline V gives CDR1 LNHNV, CDR2 YYDKDF (reference sequence). The CDR3 spells CATSSEMGPYTGELFF. The CDR3 coding sequence is TGTGCCACCAGCAGTGAAATGGGACCGTACACCGGGGAGCTGTTTTTT.

V gene TRBV27 combines with J gene TRBJ2-7, with 12 nucleotides matching TRBD2. CDR1 is MNHEY, CDR2 SMNVEV, per germline (reference sequence). V was clipped by 5 bases and J by 5 bases; unmatched bases: 13. The CDR3 covers 17 residues. The CDR3 spells CASSRWASGRAIDEQYF. The CDR3, as DNA: TGTGCCAGCAGTAGATGGGCTAGCGGGAGGGCCATCGACGAGCAGTACTTC.

Details on this clone: Distinct nucleotide sequences in the sample also encode this CDR3. The genes are TRBV27 and TRBJ2-3, with a weak D call TRBD2 (5 bases). Germline lookup yields CDR1 MNHEY and CDR2 SMNVEV (reference sequence). V lost 2 bases to trimming and J lost 1 base, with 7 bases between them. There are 14 residues in the CDR3. As DNA, the CDR3 is TGTGCCAGCAGTTTAGCGGGTGGCACAGATACGCAGTATTTT. It is translated as CASSLAGGTDTQYF.

This clone was seen a single time. The chain employs TRBV5-1 and TRBJ2-5; weak D call: TRBD2 (6 bases). CDR1 is SGHRS, CDR2 YFSETQ, per germline. With 4 bases removed from V and 3 bases from J, the gap between germline ends came to 16 bases. The CDR3 sequence is 15 residues long. The CDR3: CASSPISSGKETQYF. CDR3 nucleotides: TGCGCCAGCAGCCCTATCAGTAGCGGCAAAGAGACCCAGTACTTC.

The CDR3, as DNA: TGTGCCAGCAGTCTACTACCGGGACAGGGCTGGGGCACTGAAGCTTTCTTT. Its protein product is CASSLLPGQGWGTEAFF. The V gene is TRBV27, the J gene TRBJ1-1; 9 nucleotides match TRBD1. CDR1 is MNHEY, CDR2 SMNVEV, per germline (reference sequence). This CDR3 contains 17 residues. V gave up 5 bases and J gave up 4 bases; unmatched junction bases: 14.

A remark on this clone: Other DNA sequences from this sample encode an identical CDR3 as well. This chain links TRBV9 with TRBJ1-2; D perhaps matches TRBD1 (5 bases). Germline values: CDR1 SGDLS, CDR2 YYNGEE. The V and J ends lost 0 bases and 3 bases respectively, with 9 bases between them. The CDR3 totals 14 residues. The CDR3 DNA sequence: TGTGCCAGCAGCGTAGCGGGGACTGACTATGGCTACACCTTC. Protein sequence: CASSVAGTDYGYTF.

The CDR3 reads CASSLTPEVAGIYDEQYF. The DNA for the CDR3 is TGTGCCAGCAGCTTGACCCCCGAGGTAGCGGGAATCTATGACGAGCAGTACTTC. The genes are TRBV5-4 and TRBJ2-7; 8 positions agree with TRBD2. V dropped 1 base and J dropped 5; count of bases not matched to a gene: 17. CDR3 length equals 18 residues. The V gene's germline CDR1 is SGHNT and CDR2 YYREEE (reference sequence).

The genes are TRBV11-2 and TRBJ1-1; unclear D gene. Trimming shortened V by 7 bases and J by 7 bases, and 13 bases separated the two germline ends. This CDR3 comprises 12 residues. The germline V gene has CDR1 SGHAT and CDR2 FQNNGV. This chain's CDR3 is CASTQTVLEAFF. CDR3 DNA: TGTGCCAGCACCCAAACCGTACTTGAAGCTTTCTTT. The full variable domain, with the rest looked up from reference TRBV11-2 and TRBJ1-1, is EAGVAQSPRYKIIEKRQSVAFWCNPISGHATLYWYQQILGQGPKLLIQFQNNGVVDDSQLPKDRFSAERLKGVDSTLKIQPAKLEDSAVYLCASTQTVLEAFFGQGTRLTVV.

The chain employs TRBV4-1 and TRBJ2-7, with D possibly being TRBD1 (6 bases). This CDR3 has 15 residues. Germline V lookup: CDR1 MGHRA, CDR2 YSYEKL. V lost 1 base to trimming and J lost 5 bases, with 15 bases between them. CDR3 protein: CASSQAWTEYDEQYF. As DNA, the CDR3 is TGCGCCAGCAGCCAAGCTTGGACAGAGTATGACGAGCAGTACTTC.

This clone was recorded only once. The chain has TRBV15 and TRBJ2-7; 7 nucleotides agree with TRBD1. This CDR3 region has 13 residues. The V gene's germline CDR1 is LNHNV and CDR2 YYDKDF (reference sequence). The V and J ends lost 5 bases and 3 bases, in that order; junction bases with no gene match: 4. As DNA, the CDR3 is TGTGCCACCAGCGACGGGACAGTCTACGAGCAGTACTTC. Amino acids: CATSDGTVYEQYF. Based on the CDR3 plus reference TRBV15 and TRBJ2-7, the full variable domain is DAMVIQNPRYQVTQFGKPVTLSCSQTLNHNVMYWYQQKSSQAPKLLFHYYDKDFNNEADTPDNFQSRRPNTSFCFLDIRSPGLGDTAMYLCATSDGTVYEQYFGPGTRLTVT.

The chain links TRBV6-5 to TRBJ2-7; 7 bases are a match to TRBD2. Germline lookup yields CDR1 MNHEY and CDR2 SVGAGI. With V trimmed by 4 bases and J by 3 bases, 9 bases remained unmatched. The CDR3 has 15 residues. The DNA for the CDR3 is TGTGCCAGCAGTTTTGACGGGACTACCTTCTACGAGCAGTACTTC. Its translation is CASSFDGTTFYEQYF.

This chain's CDR3 is CASSETGPDEQYF. The CDR3 DNA follows: TGTGCCAGCAGTGAAACAGGGCCTGACGAGCAGTACTTC. This chain joins TRBV6-1 and TRBJ2-7, with D perhaps TRBD1 (6 bases). Trimming stripped 2 bases from V and 5 bases from J, with 10 bases between. Germline-derived CDR1 and CDR2 are MNHNS and SASEGT. The CDR3 loop spans 13 amino acids.

The V and J genes are TRBV27 and TRBJ2-1; TRBD1 aligns across 9 bases. Losses at the gene ends were 4 bases for V and 4 bases for J; bases not matched to a gene: 8. The V gene's germline CDR1 is MNHEY and CDR2 SMNVEV (reference sequence). The CDR3 loop spans 16 amino acids. CDR3 sequence: CASSSLPGQGYNEQFF. CDR3 nucleotides: TGTGCCAGCAGTTCCCTCCCGGGACAGGGTTACAATGAGCAGTTCTTC.

J is TRBJ2-7 and V is TRBV7-9, with TRBD1 matching over 7 bases. The CDR3 is made up of 17 amino acids. Germline V gene data show CDR1 as SEHNR and CDR2 as FQNEAQ (reference sequence). The V segment lost 3 bases and the J segment 4 bases; nucleotides outside the gene matches: 15. CDR3 nucleotides: TGTGCCAGCAGCTTCCGCACGACCCCGAGGGGGCCTTACGAGCAGTACTTC. Its protein product is CASSFRTTPRGPYEQYF.

The V and J genes are TRBV28 and TRBJ1-1, with 8 bases aligning to TRBD1. Germline V lookup: CDR1 MDHEN, CDR2 SYDVKM. The ends lost 4 bases at V and 3 bases at J; junction bases unmatched: 4. The CDR3 extends over 14 amino acids. The CDR3 DNA is TGTGCCAGCAGTTCCAGACAGGGGTACACTGAAGCTTTCTTT. The encoded protein is CASSSRQGYTEAFF.

The V call is TRBV14, the J call TRBJ1-1; unclear D gene. V was trimmed by 4 bases and J by 3 bases, leaving 6 bases between them. Germline V gene lookup returns CDR1 SGHDN and CDR2 FVKESK. This CDR3 comprises 12 residues. CDR3 coding DNA: TGTGCCAGCAGCCTCTTGCACACTGAAGCTTTCTTT. Encoded protein: CASSLLHTEAFF. The variable domain in full, with the rest retrieved from reference TRBV14 and TRBJ1-1, is EAGVTQFPSHSVIEKGQTVTLRCDPISGHDNLYWYRRVMGKEIKFLLHFVKESKQDESGMPNNRFLAERTGGTYSTLKVQPAELEDSGVYFCASSLLHTEAFFGQGTRLTVV.

The chain is built from TRBV4-1 and TRBJ2-7; no definite D call. This CDR3 is 13 amino acids long. Trimming removed 1 base from V and 3 bases from J, with 7 bases in between. Germline CDR1 and CDR2: MGHRA and YSYEKL. CDR3 in amino acids: CASSQARVYEQYF. CDR3 bases: TGCGCCAGCAGCCAAGCCCGGGTCTACGAGCAGTACTTC.

In its sample, this clone was seen once. V is TRBV19 and J is TRBJ2-1; TRBD1 agrees at 10 bases. V lost 4 bases to trimming and J lost 6 bases; unmatched junction nucleotides: 6. CDR3 size: 15 residues. CDR1 LNHDA and CDR2 SQIVND come from the germline V gene (reference sequence). The CDR3, as DNA: TGTGCCAGTAGTACTAGACAGGGGGCCTCCAATGAGCAGTTCTTC. Residues: CASSTRQGASNEQFF.

V is TRBV28 and J is TRBJ2-1, with a possible D match to TRBD2 (5 bases). Trimming stripped 0 bases from V and 5 bases from J, with 11 bases between. The length of the CDR3 is 15 residues. Looked up from germline, CDR1 is MDHEN and CDR2 is SYDVKM. CDR3 sequence (DNA): TGTGCCAGCAGTTTATGGGAGGACTCAAACAATGAGCAGTTCTTC. This sequence encodes CASSLWEDSNNEQFF.

The chain is built from TRBV25-1 and TRBJ2-2; D unresolved. CDR1 and CDR2 (germline): MGHDK, SYGVNS. The CDR3 is made up of 14 amino acids. With 7 bases removed from V and 0 bases from J, the gap between germline ends came to 9 bases. CDR3 in amino acids: CASMPDANTGELFF. The CDR3 DNA is TGTGCCAGCATGCCCGATGCGAACACCGGGGAGCTGTTTTTT.

This clone has only one observation. In the same sample, other DNA sequences code for this CDR3. The chain joins TRBV5-6 to TRBJ2-7; D could derive from TRBD1 or TRBD2 (5 bases each). Germline V lookup: CDR1 SGHDT, CDR2 YYEEEE. Trimming left V 3 bases short and J 3 bases short, with 10 bases between. The CDR3 sequence is 13 residues long. Here the CDR3 DNA reads TGTGCCAGCAGCTGGGGGACCGGCTACGAGCAGTACTTC. Its protein product is CASSWGTGYEQYF.

The chain links TRBV7-9 to TRBJ1-6; 9 positions agree with TRBD1. The V gene's germline CDR1 is SEHNR and CDR2 FQNEAQ (reference sequence). With V trimmed by 3 bases and J by 2 bases, 5 bases remained unmatched. The CDR3 runs to 17 residues. CDR3 in DNA: TGTGCCAGCAGCTTTGGACAGGGGTCTCCCTATAATTCACCCCTCCACTTT. This gives the protein CASSFGQGSPYNSPLHF.

This clone has a single count. This CDR3 reads CASSPWREASYEQYF. The CDR3, as DNA: TGTGCCAGCTCACCATGGCGGGAGGCCTCCTACGAGCAGTACTTC. V gene TRBV18 combines with J gene TRBJ2-7, with TRBD2 identical over 8 bases. The germline V gene encodes CDR1 KGHSH and CDR2 LQKENI. The CDR3 loop spans 15 amino acids. Germline trimming cut 2 bases from V and 0 bases from J; bases unmatched to any gene: 3.

This chain uses TRBV7-2 with TRBJ2-7, with TRBD2 as a possible D gene (6 bases). The CDR3 is 16 amino acids. Trimming cost V 0 bases and J 4 bases, with 16 bases left between them. Germline values: CDR1 SGHTA, CDR2 FQGNSA. This CDR3 is CASSLAVTSLEYEQYF. The CDR3 coding sequence is TGTGCCAGCAGCTTAGCGGTGACTAGTTTGGAATACGAGCAGTACTTC.

The chain carries TRBV27 and TRBJ2-5; 11 bases map to TRBD2. J gave up 5 bases and V 10 bases, and 12 bases lay outside the gene matches. The CDR3 loop spans 15 amino acids. CDR1 MNHEY and CDR2 SMNVEV come from the germline V gene (reference sequence). CDR3 protein: CATKLAGDPRETQYF. The CDR3 coding sequence is TGTGCCACCAAACTAGCGGGAGACCCCCGGGAGACCCAGTACTTC.

This clone appeared once. This chain uses TRBV27 with TRBJ2-1; no firm D call. Germline CDR1 is MNHEY and CDR2 is SMNVEV (reference sequence). Deletions cut 5 bases from V and 5 bases from J, with 10 bases between. This CDR3 contains 13 residues. CDR3 sequence reads: CASSTSRNNEQFF. Written as DNA, the CDR3 is TGTGCCAGCAGTACTTCTAGAAACAATGAGCAGTTCTTC.